Below, 24 T cell receptor beta chains from the same sample are listed, as sequenced in a study of cytomegalovirus exposure and HLA in healthy donors (dated by TCRdb to about 2017). The library was generated by the immunoSEQ multiplex PCR assay. For the multiplex PCR, a mixture combining 60 forward primers for TCR Vbeta segments and 13 reverse primers for TCR Jbeta segments was used. As stored in TCRdb, this immuneACCESS dataset retains in-frame rearrangements with V and J assigned. A fraction of the clones does not appear; measured against another copy, unresolved V genes explain less than half of the discrepancy, and the remainder lacks a known reason. A total of over 150,000 clones appear in this sample, 80% of them only once. Of the sample, under 6% falls within the top ten clones. The sequenced sample consisted of PBMCs. The receptors shown here come from a young man in good health and CMV-seronegative.

This clone was recorded once. J is TRBJ2-5 and V is TRBV2; a weak D match, TRBD2 (5 bases). With the DNA end fitting TRBJ2-7 better, the J assignment may be wrong. The germline gives CDR1 SNHLY, CDR2 FYNNEI. The CDR3 has 17 amino acids. CDR3 in amino acids: CASSEAVGRGLTYEQYF. The DNA of the CDR3 is TGTGCCAGCAGTGAAGCGGTTGGACGAGGGCTTACCTACGAGCAGTACTTC.

V is TRBV2 and J is TRBJ2-7, with D tentatively TRBD2 (5 bases). The CDR3 is 14 residues long. V lost 8 bases and J lost 4, with 18 bases in between. Per the germline V gene, CDR1 is SNHLY and CDR2 is FYNNEI. CDR3 nucleotide sequence: TGTGCCAGCGGCGAGGGTCCTGTCAGTTACGAGCAGTACTTC. Encoded protein: CASGEGPVSYEQYF.

The chain uses TRBV28 and TRBJ2-3; no reliable D call. CDR1 and CDR2 (germline): MDHEN, SYDVKM. V dropped 4 bases and J dropped 6 bases, with 11 bases sitting between them. CDR3 size: 13 residues. The CDR3 coding sequence is TGTGCCAGCAGTTCCATTGCGGTGGATACGCAGTATTTT. Protein product: CASSSIAVDTQYF. Supplemented by reference TRBV28 and TRBJ2-3, the full variable domain reads DVKVTQSSRYLVKRTGEKVFLECVQDMDHENMFWYRQDPGLGLRLIYFSYDVKMKEKGDIPEGYSVSREKKERFSLILESASTNQTSMYLCASSSIAVDTQYFGPGTRLTVL.

The chain couples TRBV5-1 to TRBJ2-1; TRBD2 matches 7 bases. Looked up from germline, CDR1 is SGHRS and CDR2 is YFSETQ. J was trimmed by 2 bases and V by 5 bases; bases with no gene match: 10. The length of the CDR3 is 16 residues. The CDR3 nucleotides are TGCGCCAGCAGAGGGGTAAGGCTAGCGGCCTACAATGAGCAGTTCTTC. Its translation is CASRGVRLAAYNEQFF.

The chain recombines TRBV7-6 with TRBJ1-2; D not certain. The CDR3 is made up of 12 amino acids. Per germline, CDR1 SGHVS and CDR2 FNYEAQ. V was shortened by 5 bases and J by 4 bases, with 8 bases between the two germline ends. CDR3 in amino acids: CASSADIYGYTF. The CDR3 coding sequence is TGTGCCAGCAGCGCCGACATCTATGGCTACACCTTC.

The chain links TRBV15 to TRBJ2-2; D not resolved. V lost 7 bases to trimming and J lost 7 bases, with 7 bases between them. From germline, CDR1 is LNHNV and CDR2 YYDKDF (reference sequence). The CDR3 is 11 residues long. As DNA, the CDR3 is TGTGCCACCAAAGGAGACGGGGAGCTGTTTTTT. Translation gives CATKGDGELFF. The whole variable domain, remainder taken from reference TRBV15 and TRBJ2-2, is DAMVIQNPRYQVTQFGKPVTLSCSQTLNHNVMYWYQQKSSQAPKLLFHYYDKDFNNEADTPDNFQSRRPNTSFCFLDIRSPGLGDTAMYLCATKGDGELFFGEGSRLTVL.

The chain employs TRBV29-1 and TRBJ2-7, with D maybe TRBD1 (6 bases). Per germline, CDR1 SQVTM and CDR2 ANQGSEA. Trimming took off 0 bases at V and 4 bases at J, with 10 bases between the two ends. This CDR3 comprises 13 residues. The CDR3 DNA follows: TGCAGCGTTGAAGAACAGGGCCTTTACGAGCAGTACTTC. It encodes CSVEEQGLYEQYF.

J is TRBJ1-6 and V is TRBV9; D not resolved. This CDR3 has 13 residues. The ends were cut back, 3 bases at V and 6 bases at J, with 7 bases in the middle. Per the germline V gene, CDR1 is SGDLS and CDR2 is YYNGEE. This chain's CDR3 is CASSATLNSPLHF. CDR3 DNA: TGTGCCAGCAGCGCGACACTTAATTCACCCCTCCACTTT.

This clone was counted only a few times. The chain joins TRBV5-1 to TRBJ1-1; 8 bases are a match to TRBD1. The CDR3 runs 15 residues. Germline assignment: CDR1 SGHRS and CDR2 YFSETQ. The junction had 10 bases not matched to a gene; V was cut back by 3 bases and J by 6 bases. The CDR3 protein is CASSSTGGEGAEAFF. CDR3 in DNA: TGCGCCAGCAGCTCAACAGGGGGAGAAGGGGCTGAAGCTTTCTTT. The whole variable domain, filled in from reference TRBV5-1 and TRBJ1-1, reads KAGVTQTPRYLIKTRGQQVTLSCSPISGHRSVSWYQQTPGQGLQFLFEYFSETQRNKGNFPGRFSGRQFSNSRSEMNVSTLELGDSALYLCASSSTGGEGAEAFFGQGTRLTVV.

As for this clone: Its ends do not fully match the called genes, so a read error is possible. The chain combines TRBV7-9 with TRBJ1-2; 9 bases are shared with TRBD1. The V gene's germline CDR1 is SEHNR and CDR2 FQNEAQ (reference sequence). This CDR3 spans 16 amino acids. CDR3 coding DNA: TGTTCCAGCACCCCGGGACAGGGCGGGTATGACTATGGCTACACCTTC. This gives the protein CSSTPGQGGYDYGYTF.

In its sample, this clone was seen a few times. The rearrangement uses TRBV18 and TRBJ1-5; possible D gene TRBD1, 5 bases. From germline, CDR1 is KGHSH and CDR2 LQKENI. V lost 4 bases and J lost 2, with 21 bases in between. The CDR3 contains 18 residues. The CDR3 reads CASSLNGGDLGGNQPQHF. As DNA, the CDR3 is TGTGCCAGCTCACTGAACGGGGGAGACCTGGGGGGCAATCAGCCCCAGCATTTT.

The rearrangement links TRBV10-3 to TRBJ2-1, with 11 bases identical to TRBD2. CDR1 and CDR2 (germline): ENHRY, SYGVKD. After removal of 3 bases from V and 2 bases from J, the junction contained 9 bases not matched to a gene. This CDR3 has 18 residues. CDR3 region: CAISDPGTSGDPYNEQFF. DNA of the CDR3: TGTGCCATCAGTGACCCGGGGACTAGCGGTGATCCCTACAATGAGCAGTTCTTC.

This clone turned up a few times. The chain couples TRBV4-1 to TRBJ1-1; D is possibly TRBD1 (6 bases). The CDR3 spans 16 residues. V was clipped by 2 bases and J by 8 bases, with 21 bases between them. Germline CDR1 is MGHRA and CDR2 is YSYEKL. This chain's CDR3 is CASSQLVDRRQTEAFF. The CDR3, as DNA: TGCGCCAGCAGCCAACTTGTGGACAGACGACAGACCGAAGCTTTCTTT.

V gene TRBV27 combines with J gene TRBJ1-6; D perhaps matches TRBD1 (5 bases). CDR1 and CDR2 from the germline V gene are MNHEY and SMNVEV (reference sequence). The CDR3 totals 16 residues. Deletions cut 2 bases from V and 10 bases from J, with 18 bases between. The CDR3 loop is CASSLIRGRGSSPLHF. The CDR3 DNA sequence: TGTGCCAGCAGTTTAATTAGGGGCAGAGGATCCTCACCCCTCCACTTT.

The rearrangement uses TRBV6-7 and TRBJ2-7; 7 nucleotides agree with TRBD2. TRBV6-7 is flagged as an ORF with uncertain function. The trim removed 5 bases at V and 4 bases at J, leaving 8 bases unmatched. This CDR3 is built from 14 residues. This CDR3 reads CASSTWTSSYEQYF. DNA for the CDR3: TGTGCCAGCAGTACCTGGACTAGTTCTTACGAGCAGTACTTC.

The chain uses TRBV10-3 and TRBJ2-2; no firm D call. Looked up from germline, CDR1 is ENHRY and CDR2 is SYGVKD. CDR3 length equals 14 residues. Trimming shortened V by 4 bases and J by 6 bases, and 12 bases separated the two germline ends. The CDR3 DNA reads as TGTGCCATCAGTGGTGCGGCGGTGTCCGGGGAGCTGTTTTTT. It encodes CAISGAAVSGELFF.

This clone has only a few counts. The V and J genes are TRBV19 and TRBJ2-7; D possibly corresponds to TRBD2 (5 bases). Germline CDR1 is LNHDA and CDR2 is SQIVND (reference sequence). Trimming removed 6 bases from V and 6 bases from J, with 9 bases in between. This CDR3 region has 11 residues. The CDR3 loop reads CASREGLEQYF. The CDR3, as DNA: TGTGCCAGTAGAGAGGGCCTCGAGCAGTACTTC.

The rearrangement links TRBV4-1 to TRBJ2-7, with a tentative D call TRBD1 (5 bases). Trimming pared 2 bases from V and 1 base from J, leaving 9 bases between. CDR1 MGHRA and CDR2 YSYEKL come from the germline V gene. CDR3 size: 14 residues. In DNA, the CDR3 is TGCGCCAGCAGCCAACTACAGGCTTCCTACGAGCAGTACTTC. Its protein product is CASSQLQASYEQYF.

This clone appeared a few times. The chain combines TRBV5-1 with TRBJ1-1; 10 bases are a match to TRBD1. Trimming cost V 3 bases and J 4 bases; bases outside gene matches: 3. CDR3 length: 14 residues. CDR1 is SGHRS, CDR2 YFSETQ, per germline. Written as DNA, the CDR3 is TGCGCCAGCAGCTCGACAGGGGGCATCACTGAAGCTTTCTTT. Amino acids: CASSSTGGITEAFF.

The CDR3 spells CASSYSGQNNSPLHF. Written as DNA, the CDR3 is TGTGCCAGCAGTTACTCGGGACAGAATAATTCACCCCTCCACTTT. The genes are TRBV6-5 and TRBJ1-6; TRBD1 agrees at 7 bases. CDR3 length: 15 residues. V dropped 0 bases and J dropped 5; count of bases not matched to a gene: 1. In germline, CDR1 is MNHEY, CDR2 SVGAGI.

This rearrangement joins TRBV28 to TRBJ1-1, with D unclear. Between the trimmed V and J ends, which lost 3 bases and 4 bases, there was a span of 15 bases. Per germline, CDR1 MDHEN and CDR2 SYDVKM. The CDR3 has 15 amino acids. Here the CDR3 DNA reads TGTGCCAGCAGTTTGTTGCTGTCTTCGGGCACTGAAGCTTTCTTT. The encoded protein is CASSLLLSSGTEAFF.

This chain joins TRBV7-9 and TRBJ1-1, with D maybe TRBD1 (5 bases). CDR3 length: 14 residues. Trimming cost V 1 base and J 3 bases, with 9 bases left between them. CDR1 and CDR2 (germline): SEHNR, FQNEAQ (reference sequence). This chain's CDR3 is CASSLERGYTEAFF. The CDR3 region has the DNA TGTGCCAGCAGCTTAGAACGGGGGTACACTGAAGCTTTCTTT.

The chain employs TRBV7-6 and TRBJ1-1; TRBD1 aligns across 7 bases. Germline loops: CDR1 SGHVS, CDR2 FNYEAQ. The trim removed 1 base at V and 7 bases at J, leaving 6 bases unmatched. This CDR3 has 14 residues. For the CDR3, the DNA is TGTGCCAGCAGCTTAGTGAGGCAGGGGGGTGAAGCTTTCTTT. This translates into CASSLVRQGGEAFF.

The chain combines TRBV7-2 with TRBJ2-7; D gene uncertain. Germline V gene lookup returns CDR1 SGHTA and CDR2 FQGNSA. The CDR3 spans 15 residues. Trimming took 4 bases from V and 2 from J, leaving 15 bases between them. Written as DNA, the CDR3 is TGTGCCAGCAGCTCCCAAGCAATCCCAACCTACGAGCAGTACTTC. Amino acid sequence: CASSSQAIPTYEQYF.